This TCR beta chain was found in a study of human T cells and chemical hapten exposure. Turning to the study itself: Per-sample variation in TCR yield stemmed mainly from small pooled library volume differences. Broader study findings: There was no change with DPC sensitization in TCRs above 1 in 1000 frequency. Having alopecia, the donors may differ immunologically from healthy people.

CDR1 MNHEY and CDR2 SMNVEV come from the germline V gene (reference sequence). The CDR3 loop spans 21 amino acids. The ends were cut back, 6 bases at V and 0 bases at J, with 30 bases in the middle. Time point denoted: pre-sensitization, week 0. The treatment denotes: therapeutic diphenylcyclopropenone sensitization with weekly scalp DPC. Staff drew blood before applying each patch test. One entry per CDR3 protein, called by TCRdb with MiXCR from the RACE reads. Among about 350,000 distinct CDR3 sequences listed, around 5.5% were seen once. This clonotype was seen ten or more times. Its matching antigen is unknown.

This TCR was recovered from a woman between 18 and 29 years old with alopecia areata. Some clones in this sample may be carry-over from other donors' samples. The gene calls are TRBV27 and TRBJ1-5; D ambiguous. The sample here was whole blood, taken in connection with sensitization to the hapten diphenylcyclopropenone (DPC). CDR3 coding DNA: TGTGCCAGCAGACCCTCGAGTCGAGGAGACATACCTTATTATAGCAATCAGCCCCAGCATTTT. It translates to CASRPSSRGDIPYYSNQPQHF.